This TCR beta chain was documented in a study of PD-L1 blockade in urothelial cancer. Study details: The analyses of blood took place 3 weeks (second dose) and 6 weeks after treatment start. Reported median T cell count for blood samples was 130,000 to 150,000.

Measured with immunoSEQ multiplex PCR; TCRdb has only the in-frame clones, and not every one. The sample carries tens of thousands of clones, 75% to 90% recorded once. The germline V gene has CDR1 LGHNA and CDR2 YSLEER. The CDR3 has 18 amino acids. J was trimmed by 3 bases and V by 0 bases; bases with no gene match: 3. The study's findings and limits: Patients with below-median pretreatment blood clonality survived longer.

This clone was counted only a few times. Its antigen remains unknown. The clonotype originates from a middle-aged man with urothelial cancer. The sample was PBMCs, taken around atezolizumab (anti-PD-L1) treatment. The V call is TRBV4-3, the J call TRBJ2-3; 16 positions match TRBD2. This CDR3 reads CASSQEGLAGGWTDTQYF. The CDR3 DNA is TGCGCCAGCAGCCAAGAGGGACTAGCGGGAGGGTGGACAGATACGCAGTATTTT.